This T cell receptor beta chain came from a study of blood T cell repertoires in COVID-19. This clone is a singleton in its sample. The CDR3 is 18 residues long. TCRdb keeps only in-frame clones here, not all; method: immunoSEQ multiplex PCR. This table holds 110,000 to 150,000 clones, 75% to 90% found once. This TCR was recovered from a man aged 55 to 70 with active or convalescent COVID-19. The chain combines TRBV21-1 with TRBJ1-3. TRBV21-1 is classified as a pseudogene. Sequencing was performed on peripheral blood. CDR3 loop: CASSTGRRPLSGGNTIYF. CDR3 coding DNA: TGTGCCAGCAGCACCGGACGGAGGCCTCTCTCTGGAGGAAACACCATATATTTT.